Listed below are T cell receptor beta chains from one sample, sequenced in a study of regulatory T cells in long-lasting Graves disease. TCRdb itself ran the multiplex PCR reads through MiXCR, one entry per CDR3 protein. The sample holds approximately 290,000 distinct CDR3 sequences, roughly 21% seen once. The starting material was peripheral blood mononuclear cells (PBMCs), obtained when the disease was refractory, from a patient treated with antithyroid drugs. All receptors come from a female donor with Graves disease. Both conserved end residues are part of each CDR3. D genes are given only for firm matches. Where a row states a size, it is once, few, many or the class of an expanded clone; other rows omit it.

J: TRBJ2-7
V: TRBV20-1
D: NA
length: 11
size: many
DNA: TGCAGTGTCAGCCCTAACTACGAGCAGTACTTC
CDR3: CSVSPNYEQYF

J: TRBJ2-7
V: TRBV27
D: NA
length: 13
size: NA
DNA: TGTGCCAGCAGTTTTTCCGAGCGCTACGAGCAGTACTTC
CDR3: CASSFSERYEQYF

J: TRBJ1-2
V: TRBV4-1
D: TRBD1
length: 18
size: few
DNA: TGCGCCAGCAGCCAAGCATTCGGGGGACAGGCTCCACCGGGGGGCTACACCTTC
CDR3: CASSQAFGGQAPPGGYTF

J: TRBJ2-5
V: TRBV7-9
D: NA
length: 13
size: few
DNA: TGTGCCAGCAGCGCAGGGGGGTGGGAGACCCAGTACTTC
CDR3: CASSAGGWETQYF

J: TRBJ2-3
V: TRBV7-2
D: NA
length: 14
size: few
DNA: TGTGCCAGCAGCTCGGACTCGCTCGGGAATACGCAGTATTTT
CDR3: CASSSDSLGNTQYF

J: TRBJ1-6
V: TRBV28
D: NA
length: 17
size: many
DNA: TGTGCCAGCAGGAAACAGGGAATGAGCTCCTATAATTCACCCCTCCACTTT
CDR3: CASRKQGMSSYNSPLHF

J: TRBJ2-2
V: TRBV27
D: NA
length: 13
size: many
DNA: TGTGCCAGCAGTTTATCGTTCACCGGGGAGCTGTTTTTT
CDR3: CASSLSFTGELFF

J: TRBJ2-7
V: TRBV2
D: NA
length: 14
size: many
DNA: TGTGCCAGCAGCGCCCGGGACGTAGCCTACGAGCAGTACTTC
CDR3: CASSARDVAYEQYF

J: TRBJ2-1
V: TRBV6-2/TRBV6-3
D: TRBD2
length: 15
size: many
DNA: TGTGCCAGCAGTTCTAGCGGGAGCTCCTACAATGAGCAGTTCTTC
CDR3: CASSSSGSSYNEQFF

J: TRBJ2-5
V: TRBV15
D: NA
length: 16
size: many
DNA: TGTGCCACCAGCAGAGAGACAGGCTCTCAGGGGGAGACCCAGTACTTC
CDR3: CATSRETGSQGETQYF

J: TRBJ2-4
V: TRBV6-5
D: NA
length: 15
size: many
DNA: TGTGCCAGCAGTTACTCGACAGGTCCCAAAAACATTCAGTACTTC
CDR3: CASSYSTGPKNIQYF

J: TRBJ2-7
V: TRBV6-2/TRBV6-3
D: TRBD2
length: 14
size: few
DNA: TGTGCCAGCAGTTACGGGACTAGGGGGTATGAGCAGTACTTC
CDR3: CASSYGTRGYEQYF

J: TRBJ2-5
V: TRBV20-1
D: TRBD1
length: 15
size: NA
DNA: TGCAGTGCTAGCCAGGACCGGACAGGCCAAGAGACCCAGTACTTC
CDR3: CSASQDRTGQETQYF

J: TRBJ2-7
V: TRBV7-2
D: TRBD1
length: 13
size: few
DNA: TGTGCCAGCAGCGTAGACAGGGGGGACGAGCAGTACTTC
CDR3: CASSVDRGDEQYF

J: TRBJ2-3
V: TRBV29-1
D: TRBD1
length: 14
size: NA
DNA: TGCAGCGTTGAAGCGACAGGGGGCACAGATACGCAGTATTTT
CDR3: CSVEATGGTDTQYF

J: TRBJ1-4
V: TRBV19
D: TRBD1
length: 16
size: few
DNA: TGTGCCAGTAGTATGGGGGGGACAGCAACTAATGAAAAACTGTTTTTT
CDR3: CASSMGGTATNEKLFF

J: TRBJ1-2
V: TRBV7-9
D: TRBD1
length: 13
size: many
DNA: TGTGCCAGCAGGGAGGGACAGGTCTATGGCTACACCTTC
CDR3: CASREGQVYGYTF

J: TRBJ2-7
V: TRBV28
D: NA
length: 12
size: many
DNA: TGTGCCAGCACCCAGTCGGGGCGGGAGCAGTACTTC
CDR3: CASTQSGREQYF

J: TRBJ2-7
V: TRBV6-1
D: TRBD1
length: 15
size: few
DNA: TGTGCCAGCAGTGGGGGACAGGGGGCCTCCTACGAGCAGTACTTC
CDR3: CASSGGQGASYEQYF

J: TRBJ2-6
V: TRBV27
D: NA
length: 15
size: NA
DNA: TGTGCCAGCAGTTCCCTCCCTGGAGGGGCCAACGTCCTGACTTTC
CDR3: CASSSLPGGANVLTF

J: TRBJ2-2
V: TRBV29-1
D: TRBD2
length: 15
size: NA
DNA: TGCAGCGTTTCAACTAGCGGGACCGGCACCGGGGAGCTGTTTTTT
CDR3: CSVSTSGTGTGELFF

J: TRBJ1-4
V: TRBV19
D: TRBD1
length: 15
size: NA
DNA: TGTGCCAGTAGTATCGACAGGGGTTCCGGGGAAAAACTGTTTTTT
CDR3: CASSIDRGSGEKLFF

J: TRBJ2-5
V: TRBV20-1
D: TRBD1
length: 17
size: few
DNA: TGCAGTGCTAGGACCCAACCCCATCAGGGGGACCCAGAGACCCAGTACTTC
CDR3: CSARTQPHQGDPETQYF

J: TRBJ2-5
V: TRBV28
D: TRBD2
length: 18
size: many
DNA: TGTGCCAGCAGTGAGATGGGGCAGACTAGCGGGAGGAAGGAGACCCAGTACTTC
CDR3: CASSEMGQTSGRKETQYF

J: TRBJ1-5
V: TRBV30
D: NA
length: 13
size: NA
DNA: TGTGCCTGGAGTGTTTATCGTAATCAGCCCCAGCATTTT
CDR3: CAWSVYRNQPQHF

J: TRBJ2-7
V: TRBV3-1
D: NA
length: 15
size: NA
DNA: TGTGCCAGCAGCCCAAGGGGGAAGGGGGCCTACGAGCAGTACTTC
CDR3: CASSPRGKGAYEQYF

J: TRBJ1-4
V: TRBV7-2
D: NA
length: 14
size: NA
DNA: TGTGCCAGCAGCCGGACATTTACCGGGGAAAAACTGTTTTTT
CDR3: CASSRTFTGEKLFF

J: TRBJ1-1
V: TRBV20-1
D: TRBD1
length: 16
size: many
DNA: TGCAGTGCTAGATTGACCGGGACAGGGTTTCGGGCTGAAGCTTTCTTT
CDR3: CSARLTGTGFRAEAFF